This TCR beta chain was sequenced for a study of radiation and T cells in renal cell carcinoma. Specified time point: baseline pretreatment blood. The treatment denotes: 15 Gy SBRT to primary tumor, nephrectomy 4 weeks later. Serial blood draws occurred at baseline and 2 and 4 weeks post-SBRT. Germline V lookup: CDR1 LGHNA, CDR2 YSLEER. Trimming pared 2 bases from V and 6 bases from J, leaving 13 bases between. CDR3 length: 15 residues. Here immunoSEQ multiplex PCR was the method, and the copy in TCRdb shows in-frame clones only, minus some. The sample carries 150,000 or so clones, roughly 90% recorded once.

Source: blood, taken from a patient whose treatment included radiotherapy and nephrectomy. The gene calls are TRBV4-3 and TRBJ2-2, with D possibly being TRBD1 (5 bases). The TCR was taken from a woman in her 70s with renal cell carcinoma. The CDR3 DNA reads TGCGCCAGCAGCCAACTGCAGGGCAGTTCCGGGGAGCTGTTTTTT. Protein product: CASSQLQGSSGELFF.